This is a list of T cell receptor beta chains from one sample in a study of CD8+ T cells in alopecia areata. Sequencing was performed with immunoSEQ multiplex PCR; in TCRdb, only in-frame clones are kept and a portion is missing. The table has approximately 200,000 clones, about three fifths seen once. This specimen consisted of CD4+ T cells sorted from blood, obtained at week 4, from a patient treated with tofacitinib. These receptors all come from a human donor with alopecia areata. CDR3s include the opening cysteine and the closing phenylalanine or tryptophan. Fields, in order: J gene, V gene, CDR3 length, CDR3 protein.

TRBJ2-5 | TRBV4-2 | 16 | CASSQELAGGQETQYF
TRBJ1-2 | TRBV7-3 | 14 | CASSLIAGNYGYTF
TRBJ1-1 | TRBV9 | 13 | CASSPQLASEAFF
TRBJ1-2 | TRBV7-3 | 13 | CASSLSGTDGYTF
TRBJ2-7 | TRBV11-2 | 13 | CASSRDRVYEQYF
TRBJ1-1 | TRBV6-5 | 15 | CASSANRGTGTEAFF
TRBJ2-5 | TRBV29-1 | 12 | CSVERLQETQYF
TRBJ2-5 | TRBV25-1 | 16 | CASPKVGTGVIETQYF
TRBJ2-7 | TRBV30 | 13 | CAWGLAPTYEQYF
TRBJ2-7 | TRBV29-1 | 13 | CSVERGGVDEQYF
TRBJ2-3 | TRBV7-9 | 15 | CASTPEGLDTDTQYF
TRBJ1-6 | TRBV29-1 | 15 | CSVSVGEPIRSPLHF
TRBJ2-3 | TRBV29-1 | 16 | CSVEGTSAGSTDTQYF
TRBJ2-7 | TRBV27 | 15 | CASKWVWGDANEQYF
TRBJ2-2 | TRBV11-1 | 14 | CASSPRQDTGELFF
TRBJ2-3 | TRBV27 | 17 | CASSLNRAARQVDTQYF
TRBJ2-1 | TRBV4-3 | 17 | CASSQALHSGTHNEQFF
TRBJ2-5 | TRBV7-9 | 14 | CASSEAGNGETQYF
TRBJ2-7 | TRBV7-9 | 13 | CASSLSQGGEQYF
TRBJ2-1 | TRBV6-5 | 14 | CASRMDARKHEQFF
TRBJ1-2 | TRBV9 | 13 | CASSPGQLYGYTF
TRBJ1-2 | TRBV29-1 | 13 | CSAGQGLYYGYTF
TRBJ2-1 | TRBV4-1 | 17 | CASSQEQGLGSYNEQFF
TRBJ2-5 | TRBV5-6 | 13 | CASSPGPQETQYF
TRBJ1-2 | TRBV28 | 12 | CASSFSSYGYTF
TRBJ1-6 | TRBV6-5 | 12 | CASSTGGSPLHF
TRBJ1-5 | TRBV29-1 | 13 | CSVYDGSNQPQHF
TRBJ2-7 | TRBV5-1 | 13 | CASSWDGSYEQYF
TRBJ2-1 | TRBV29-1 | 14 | CSVEAGGTMNEQFF
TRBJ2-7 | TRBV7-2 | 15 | CASSLGDRPWGEQYF
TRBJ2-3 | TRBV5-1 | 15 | CASSPDEGRTDTQYF
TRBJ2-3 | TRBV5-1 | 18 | CASKVGDQSRGDPDTQYF
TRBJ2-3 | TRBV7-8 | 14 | CASSRLGGVDTQYF